The 8 T cell receptor beta chains given below trace back to one sample, sequenced in a study of T cell responses to AZD1222 COVID-19 vaccine. The protocol was immunoSEQ multiplex PCR, while the TCRdb copy is restricted to in-frame clones and leaves out a portion. This table has approximately 77,000 clones, 70% to 90% appearing once. The sequenced sample was peripheral blood, obtained 28 days after the second AZD1222 dose. All receptors derive from an adult who received the AZD1222 COVID-19 vaccine.

This chain uses TRBV29-1 with TRBJ1-6; TRBD1 agrees at 7 bases. Germline V gene data show CDR1 as SQVTM and CDR2 as ANQGSEA. CDR3 length: 13 residues. Germline trimming cut 7 bases from V and 7 bases from J; bases unmatched to any gene: 7. The CDR3 reads CSAGGGGNSPLHF. DNA for the CDR3: TGCAGCGCGGGAGGGGGCGGAAATTCACCCCTCCACTTT.

The rearrangement links TRBV13 to TRBJ1-6; perhaps TRBD1 as D (5 bases). The V gene lost 5 bases and the J gene lost 6 bases, with 14 bases spanning the gap. The germline V gene has CDR1 PRHDT and CDR2 FYEKMQ (reference sequence). The CDR3 consists of 15 residues. The CDR3 is CASSPPGRINSPLHF. CDR3 DNA sequence: TGTGCCAGCAGCCCTCCGGGACGTATTAATTCACCCCTCCACTTT. The complete variable domain, with remaining parts taken from reference TRBV13 and TRBJ1-6, reads AAGVIQSPRHLIKEKRETATLKCYPIPRHDTVYWYQQGPGQDPQFLISFYEKMQSDKGSIPDRFSAQQFSDYHSELNMSSLELGDSALYFCASSPPGRINSPLHFGNGTRLTVT.

The chain joins TRBV5-5 to TRBJ1-3, with unresolved D. Per germline, CDR1 SGHKS and CDR2 YYEKEE (reference sequence). V lost 0 bases, J lost 7 bases, and 11 bases lay in between. The CDR3 length is 14 residues. The CDR3 loop is CASSLVGLGNTIYF. The DNA of the CDR3 is TGTGCCAGCAGCTTGGTCGGACTCGGGAACACCATATATTTT.

The chain combines TRBV7-3 with TRBJ1-2; 7 nucleotides agree with TRBD1. The junction had 3 bases not matched to a gene; V was cut back by 5 bases and J by 0 bases. The length of the CDR3 is 14 residues. Germline-derived CDR1 and CDR2 are SGHTA and FQGTGA. The CDR3 DNA sequence: TGTGCCAGCAGCCCCGGGACAGCTAACTATGGCTACACCTTC. Its protein product is CASSPGTANYGYTF.

The V gene is TRBV10-3, the J gene TRBJ1-1, with TRBD1 as a possible D gene (5 bases). The CDR3 is 12 residues long. Trimming removed 3 bases at V and 11 bases at J, with 13 bases between. Per germline, CDR1 ENHRY and CDR2 SYGVKD. The DNA for the CDR3 is TGTGCCATCAGTGAAACCCGACGGGGGGCTTTCTTT. Amino acid sequence: CAISETRRGAFF.

This clone was observed once. The chain uses TRBV5-6 and TRBJ2-5; the D gene is possibly TRBD1 (7 bases). The CDR3 consists of 14 residues. Germline V gene sequence: CDR1 SGHDT, CDR2 YYEEEE. V dropped 5 bases and J dropped 4 bases, with 15 bases sitting between them. In DNA form, the CDR3 reads TGTGCCAGCAGGGTGGCAGGGGGAGGAGAGACCCAGTACTTC. Its protein is CASRVAGGGETQYF.

This clone was counted a few times. The genes are TRBV30 and TRBJ1-1; 8 bases are a match to TRBD1. The CDR3 consists of 15 residues. The V gene end was trimmed by 7 bases and the J gene end by 1 base; junction bases not matched to a gene: 11. The germline V gene has CDR1 GTSNPN and CDR2 SVGIG (reference sequence). This CDR3 reads CASGQGAFGNTEAFF. In DNA form, the CDR3 reads TGTGCCTCAGGCCAGGGGGCCTTCGGGAACACTGAAGCTTTCTTT. Filled out from reference TRBV30 and TRBJ1-1, the complete variable domain reads SQTIHQWPATLVQPVGSPLSLECTVEGTSNPNLYWYRQAAGRGLQLLFYSVGIGQISSEVPQNLSASRPQDRQFILSSKKLLLSDSGFYLCASGQGAFGNTEAFFGQGTRLTVV.

The chain combines TRBV27 with TRBJ1-2; 9 nucleotides match TRBD1. The CDR3 contains 14 residues. Germline V gene sequence: CDR1 MNHEY, CDR2 SMNVEV (reference sequence). The ends lost 6 bases at V and 6 bases at J; junction bases unmatched: 8. CDR3 sequence (DNA): TGTGCCAGCAGGCCCGGGACAGGGACCGATGGCTACACCTTC. Its translation: CASRPGTGTDGYTF.